The 27 T cell receptor beta chains reported below all come from one sample, sequenced in a study of CXCR3-negative and CXCR3-positive naive CD8 T cells. Their recognized antigens are unknown. The study, taken as a whole, reports: CXCR3-positive naive cells carried more hydrophobic TRB CDR3s than CXCR3-negative ones.

Libraries of TRB cDNA were made by 5' RACE and carried UMIs. One entry per CDR3 protein, without DNA, is what TCRdb gives after re-calling the 5' RACE reads. The sample data list around 8,400 distinct CDR3 sequences. Source material: naive CXCR3+ CD8+ T cells from blood. Subset in this sample: CD45RO-CCR7+CD27+CD95- naive CD8+ T cells expressing CXCR3 (TNR3+). These receptor sequences come from a human donor in good health. Some clones in this sample may be carry-over from other donors' samples.

The V call is TRBV2, the J call TRBJ2-7; without DNA, the TCRdb call of TRBD1 cannot be checked. CDR3 size: 15 residues. Germline V gene lookup returns CDR1 SNHLY and CDR2 FYNNEI. The CDR3 spells CASTSGGSLRYEQYF.

The rearrangement links TRBV20-1 to TRBJ1-5; TCRdb's D gene call, TRBD1, goes unchecked for lack of DNA. CDR1 DFQATT and CDR2 SNEGSKA come from the germline V gene (reference sequence). CDR3 length equals 11 residues. CDR3 residues: CSAPGGQPQHF.

The rearrangement uses TRBV20-1 and TRBJ1-2; the D call from TCRdb, TRBD1, cannot be confirmed without DNA. Germline V CDR1 and CDR2: DFQATT, SNEGSKA (reference sequence). The CDR3 consists of 12 residues. The CDR3 loop is CSANRGYYGYTF.

The chain joins TRBV28 to TRBJ2-7. Germline loops: CDR1 MDHEN, CDR2 SYDVKM. The CDR3 is 14 residues long. The CDR3 loop is CASSLLTGTYEQYF.

This chain joins TRBV4-1 and TRBJ2-3; TCRdb outputs TRBD1, but without DNA this stays unchecked. Germline CDR1 reads MGHRA; CDR2 reads YSYEKL. The CDR3 is made up of 15 amino acids. The CDR3 region is CASSQGQGETDTQYF.

This clonotype registers medium-sized (0.01 to 0.1%) by frequency. The chain combines TRBV28 with TRBJ1-1; the TCRdb D gene call, TRBD1, has no DNA to confirm it. From germline, CDR1 is MDHEN and CDR2 SYDVKM. The CDR3 consists of 16 residues. This CDR3 reads CASSFGAGSWDTEAFF.

The chain combines TRBV20-1 with TRBJ1-1. The CDR3 totals 13 residues. Looked up from germline, CDR1 is DFQATT and CDR2 is SNEGSKA (reference sequence). The CDR3 is CSAKGGQNFEAFF.

The V and J genes are TRBV5-1 and TRBJ1-1. Germline lookup yields CDR1 SGHRS and CDR2 YFSETQ. The CDR3 sequence is 14 residues long. The CDR3: CASSLNGLFTEAFF.

The J gene is TRBJ2-7, the V gene TRBV29-1; TCRdb's assignment of TRBD1 cannot be checked, as there is no DNA. Germline V gives CDR1 SQVTM, CDR2 ANQGSEA. The CDR3 length is 15 residues. The CDR3 here is CSVEVPGRSSYEQYF.

The rearrangement joins TRBV5-4 to TRBJ1-1. The CDR3 runs 14 residues. Germline-derived CDR1 and CDR2 are SGHNT and YYREEE (reference sequence). The CDR3 reads CASSLVGVNTEAFF.

This CDR3 reads CSATIGLAGSPTTDTQYF. The rearrangement joins TRBV29-1 to TRBJ2-3; the D gene TCRdb calls, TRBD2, cannot be checked with no DNA. CDR1 is SQVTM, CDR2 ANQGSEA, per germline. The CDR3 totals 18 residues.

This clonotype is medium-sized by frequency. This sequence joins TRBV2 and TRBJ2-1. The CDR3 totals 14 residues. Germline-derived CDR1 and CDR2 are SNHLY and FYNNEI. This chain's CDR3 is CASSLASSYNEQFF.

The chain combines TRBV13 with TRBJ2-1; TCRdb selects TRBD1, and the lack of DNA leaves this call unchecked. The CDR3 consists of 13 residues. Per the germline V gene, CDR1 is PRHDT and CDR2 is FYEKMQ (reference sequence). CDR3 region: CASSFPEGNEQFF.

The chain employs TRBV10-1 and TRBJ1-1; TCRdb outputs TRBD1, but without DNA this stays unchecked. Per the germline V gene, CDR1 is WNHNN and CDR2 is SYGVQD (reference sequence). This CDR3 has 13 amino acids. CDR3: CASTGQEGGEAFF.

V usage is TRBV29-1 and J usage is TRBJ2-7; TCRdb outputs TRBD2, but without DNA this stays unchecked. CDR1 and CDR2 from the germline V gene are SQVTM and ANQGSEA. This CDR3 has 14 residues. The CDR3 region is CSVDKRGDSYEQYF.

The chain carries TRBV4-1 and TRBJ1-2. This CDR3 is 15 amino acids long. The V gene's germline CDR1 is MGHRA and CDR2 YSYEKL. The CDR3 sequence: CASSQDFGTDDGYTF.

This clonotype is called medium-sized based on its frequency. The chain couples TRBV21-1 to TRBJ1-2. TRBV21-1 is given as a pseudogene. CDR3 length: 14 amino acids. The CDR3 spells CASSKDWAAYGYTF.

The CDR3 sequence is CASGSGTGAYEQYF. V gene TRBV12-5 combines with J gene TRBJ2-7; TCRdb reports TRBD1, a call that lacks DNA to check it against. This CDR3 comprises 14 residues. Germline assignment: CDR1 LGHNT and CDR2 FRNRAP. The full variable domain, its missing parts supplied by reference TRBV12-5 and TRBJ2-7, is DARVTQTPRHKVTEMGQEVTMRCQPILGHNTVFWYRQTMMQGLELLAYFRNRAPLDDSGMPKDRFSAEMPDATLATLKIQPSEPRDSAVYFCASGSGTGAYEQYFGPGTRLTVT.

The CDR3 protein is CSVGKAGAETQYF. The chain recombines TRBV29-1 with TRBJ2-5; no DNA is available, so the TRBD2 call from TCRdb remains unchecked. This CDR3 has 13 residues. The germline V gene encodes CDR1 SQVTM and CDR2 ANQGSEA.

The chain employs TRBV29-1 and TRBJ1-1; checking the TCRdb D call of TRBD1 is not possible without DNA. This CDR3 has 12 amino acids. Germline V lookup: CDR1 SQVTM, CDR2 ANQGSEA. CDR3: CSVAGGNTEAFF.

This sequence joins TRBV3-1 and TRBJ1-2; TCRdb calls TRBD1, which cannot be checked without DNA. CDR1 LGHDT and CDR2 YNNKEL come from the germline V gene (reference sequence). This CDR3 contains 14 residues. The CDR3 sequence is CASNKGDRADGYTF.

The chain couples TRBV29-1 to TRBJ2-7; TCRdb's assignment of TRBD1 cannot be checked, as there is no DNA. The CDR3 consists of 14 residues. Germline V lookup: CDR1 SQVTM, CDR2 ANQGSEA. The CDR3 is CSVETGTGGNEQYF.

According to its frequency, this clonotype is medium-sized. This chain joins TRBV5-1 and TRBJ2-3; TCRdb's D call, TRBD2, is unchecked because there is no DNA. CDR3 size: 15 residues. Germline V gene lookup returns CDR1 SGHRS and CDR2 YFSETQ. CDR3: CASSLALAGIDTQYF.

The rearrangement joins TRBV19 to TRBJ2-1. The CDR3 is 15 amino acids. The germline gives CDR1 LNHDA, CDR2 SQIVND (reference sequence). CDR3 region: CATSIGFSSYNEQFF. Combining the CDR3 with reference TRBV19 and TRBJ2-1 gives the whole variable domain DGGITQSPKYLFRKEGQNVTLSCEQNLNHDAMYWYRQDPGQGLRLIYYSQIVNDFQKGDIAEGYSVSREKKESFPLTVTSAQKNPTAFYLCATSIGFSSYNEQFFGPGTRLTVL.

Its frequency marks this clonotype as medium-sized (0.01 to 0.1%). V gene TRBV29-1 combines with J gene TRBJ1-1; checking the TCRdb D call of TRBD1 is not possible without DNA. The CDR3 consists of 13 residues. The germline V gene has CDR1 SQVTM and CDR2 ANQGSEA. The CDR3 spells CSVGTGAFTEAFF.

The J gene is TRBJ2-7, the V gene TRBV6-2 or TRBV6-3; TCRdb gives TRBD1 as the D gene, but with no DNA this cannot be confirmed. Germline CDR1 is MNHEY and CDR2 is SVGEGT. This CDR3 is 15 amino acids long. Here the CDR3 reads CASSYEPGRNYEQYF.

The chain recombines TRBV7-9 with TRBJ2-1; with no DNA, the TCRdb D assignment of TRBD2 cannot be verified. The CDR3 has 17 amino acids. Germline V lookup: CDR1 SEHNR, CDR2 FQNEAQ (reference sequence). The CDR3 loop reads CASSLVPTSGVYNEQFF.